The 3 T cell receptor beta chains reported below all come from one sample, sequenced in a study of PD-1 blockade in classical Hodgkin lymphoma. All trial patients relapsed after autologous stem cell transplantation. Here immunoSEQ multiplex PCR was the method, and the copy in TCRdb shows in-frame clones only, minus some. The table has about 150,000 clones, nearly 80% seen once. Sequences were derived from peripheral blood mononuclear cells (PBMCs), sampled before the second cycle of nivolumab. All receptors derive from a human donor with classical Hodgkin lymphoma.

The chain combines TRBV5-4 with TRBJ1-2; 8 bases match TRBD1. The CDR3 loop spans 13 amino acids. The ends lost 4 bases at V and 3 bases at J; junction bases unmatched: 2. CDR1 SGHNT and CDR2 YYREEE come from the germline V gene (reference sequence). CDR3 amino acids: CASSQDRDYGYTF. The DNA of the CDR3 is TGTGCCAGCAGCCAGGACAGGGACTATGGCTACACCTTC.

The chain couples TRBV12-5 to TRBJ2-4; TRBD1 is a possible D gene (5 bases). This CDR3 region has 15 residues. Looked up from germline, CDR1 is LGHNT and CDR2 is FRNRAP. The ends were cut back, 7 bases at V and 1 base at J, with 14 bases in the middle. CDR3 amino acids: CASADGQNAKNIQYF. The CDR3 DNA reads TGTGCTAGTGCCGACGGACAAAATGCCAAAAACATTCAGTACTTC.

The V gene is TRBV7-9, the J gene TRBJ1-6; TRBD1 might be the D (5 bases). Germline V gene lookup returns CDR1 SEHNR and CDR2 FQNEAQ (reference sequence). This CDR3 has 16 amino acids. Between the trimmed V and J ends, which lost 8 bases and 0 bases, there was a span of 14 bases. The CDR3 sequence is CASSKTGSSYNSPLHF. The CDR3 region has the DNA TGTGCCAGCTCAAAAACAGGCAGCTCCTATAATTCACCCCTCCACTTT.